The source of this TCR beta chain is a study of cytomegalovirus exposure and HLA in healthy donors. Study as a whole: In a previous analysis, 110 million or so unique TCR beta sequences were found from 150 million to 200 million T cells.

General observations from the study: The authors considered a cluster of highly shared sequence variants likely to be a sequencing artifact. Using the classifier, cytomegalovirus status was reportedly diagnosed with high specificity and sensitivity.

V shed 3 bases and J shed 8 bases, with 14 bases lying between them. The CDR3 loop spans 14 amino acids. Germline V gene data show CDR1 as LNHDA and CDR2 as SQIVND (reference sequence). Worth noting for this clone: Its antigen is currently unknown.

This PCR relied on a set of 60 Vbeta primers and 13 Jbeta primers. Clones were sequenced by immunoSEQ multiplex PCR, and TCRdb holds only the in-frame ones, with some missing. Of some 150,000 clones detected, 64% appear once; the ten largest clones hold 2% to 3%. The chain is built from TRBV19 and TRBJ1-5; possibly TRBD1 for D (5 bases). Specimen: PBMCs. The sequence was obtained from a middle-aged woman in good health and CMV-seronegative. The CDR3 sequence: CASSIDTGRKPQHF. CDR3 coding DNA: TGTGCCAGTAGTATCGATACAGGTCGCAAGCCCCAGCATTTT.